This T cell receptor beta chain was captured in a study of shared clonotypes between healthy human individuals. Trimming removed 3 bases at V and 3 bases at J, with 2 bases between. CDR3 size: 10 residues. CDR1 DFQATT and CDR2 SNEGSKA come from the germline V gene (reference sequence). The deep-level immunoSEQ assay was used. Assay: immunoSEQ multiplex PCR; the TCRdb copy retains only in-frame clones and omits some. The data contain under 600,000 clones, 75% to 80% of them singletons. Everyone who donated was a Caucasian adult who lived in Nashville, Tennessee. This sequence joins TRBV20-1 and TRBJ1-2, with unresolved D. Sequenced input: PBMCs. The receptor comes from a woman between 40 and 55 years old in good health. Some clones in this sample may be carry-over from other donors' samples. CDR3 nucleotide sequence: TGCAGTGCTAGCGACTATGGCTACACCTTC. Its translation is CSASDYGYTF.